This T cell receptor beta chain appears in the sequencing data of a study of cytomegalovirus exposure and HLA in healthy donors. Regarding the study as a whole: Only CMV serostatus was available as immune exposure information.

With 60 Vbeta and 13 Jbeta primers, the PCR was carried out. Profiling relied on immunoSEQ multiplex PCR, and the TCRdb table lists in-frame clones only, not all of them. Of about 150,000 clones in the sample, around three quarters were seen once. Germline V gene sequence: CDR1 SGHDT, CDR2 YYEEEE. The V end was cut by 4 bases, the J end by 0 bases, with 11 bases between. The CDR3 is made up of 15 amino acids. For this clone: What it binds is unknown.

The sequenced sample consisted of PBMCs. The clonotype was recovered from a woman in her thirties or forties in good health and CMV-seronegative. The chain couples TRBV5-6 to TRBJ2-1; D is perhaps TRBD2 (5 bases). In DNA form, the CDR3 reads TGTGCCAGCAGCGACTACCTAAGCTCCTACAATGAGCAGTTCTTC. It yields the protein CASSDYLSSYNEQFF.